This T cell receptor beta chain emerged from a study of control samples from healthy donors and cancer patients. Repertoires were generated with immunoSEQ multiplex PCR, while TCRdb's copy carries only in-frame clones and drops some. The sample shows 130,000 or so clones, more than 70% of them seen only once. This clone has a handful of counts. The CDR3 length is 19 residues. Sequencing was carried out using blood. The chain is built from TRBV7-5 and TRBJ2-1; TRBD2 is taken as the D call from the table, unchecked against the DNA. TRBV7-5 represents a pseudogene. The receptor was derived from a middle-aged man in good health. This CDR3 is CVRSSKGSGGVSSYNEQFF. CDR3 DNA: TGTGTCAGAAGCTCCAAGGGTAGCGGGGGGGTAAGCTCCTACAATGAGCAGTTCTTC.